This TCR beta chain was captured by sequencing in a study of cytomegalovirus exposure and HLA in healthy donors. Study outcomes and limitations: Rare TCR sequences dominated, though some public TCRs recurred in many donors.

To note about this clone: Its antigen remains unidentified.

Some clones are missing from TCRdb's copy, which holds only in-frame ones; the method was immunoSEQ multiplex PCR. This table has under 300,000 clones, 80% to 90% appearing once. This CDR3 has 15 amino acids. The V gene's germline CDR1 is MNHEY and CDR2 SMNVEV (reference sequence). With V trimmed by 2 bases and J by 5 bases, 5 bases remained unmatched. The chain carries TRBV27 and TRBJ2-3; 9 bases are shared with TRBD2. The TCR sequence derives from a woman between 18 and 29 years old in good health and CMV-seronegative. Material for sequencing was PBMCs. CDR3 sequence (DNA): TGTGCCAGCAGTTTAGGGGCGGGGGGGATAGATACGCAGTATTTT. Amino acids: CASSLGAGGIDTQYF.